This T cell receptor (beta chain) is from a study of cytomegalovirus exposure and HLA in healthy donors. Study-wide results and limits: It was about 150 TCR beta chains that were listed as cytomegalovirus-associated.

This CDR3 region has 14 residues. With 5 bases removed from V and 6 bases from J, the gap between germline ends came to 17 bases. Germline values: CDR1 MNHNY, CDR2 SVGAGI (reference sequence). Turning to this clone: Its specificity is not known.

Each of the donors was a healthy bone marrow donor. Researchers ran the PCR with 60 Vbeta and 13 Jbeta primers. The repertoire was sequenced with immunoSEQ multiplex PCR; TCRdb's copy has only in-frame clones and lacks some. The data hold 150,000 to 200,000 clones, with roughly four fifths observed a single time. Source material: PBMCs. The V and J genes are TRBV6-6 and TRBJ2-7; no clear D gene. This clonotype was sampled from a girl under 10 years old in good health and CMV-seropositive. CDR3 sequence reads: CASSPSDGRSEQYF. The DNA of the CDR3 is TGTGCCAGCAGTCCAAGCGACGGTCGGAGCGAGCAGTACTTC.